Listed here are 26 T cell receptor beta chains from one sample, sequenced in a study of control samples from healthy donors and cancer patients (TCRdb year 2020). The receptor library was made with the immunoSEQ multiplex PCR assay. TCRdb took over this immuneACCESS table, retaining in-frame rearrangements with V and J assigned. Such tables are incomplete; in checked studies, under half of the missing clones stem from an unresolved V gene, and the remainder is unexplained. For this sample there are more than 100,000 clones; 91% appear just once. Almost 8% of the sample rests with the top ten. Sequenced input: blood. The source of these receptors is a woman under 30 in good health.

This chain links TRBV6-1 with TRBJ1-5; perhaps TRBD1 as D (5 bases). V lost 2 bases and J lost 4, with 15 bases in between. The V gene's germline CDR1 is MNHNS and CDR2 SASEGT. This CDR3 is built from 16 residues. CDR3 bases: TGTGCCAGCAGTGAATCCGTAGGGGTAGCAAATCAGCCCCAGCATTTT. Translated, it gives CASSESVGVANQPQHF.

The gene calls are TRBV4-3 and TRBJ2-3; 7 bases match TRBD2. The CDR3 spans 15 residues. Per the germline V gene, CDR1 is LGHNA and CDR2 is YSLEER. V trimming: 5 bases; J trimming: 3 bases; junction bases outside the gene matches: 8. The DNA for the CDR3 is TGCGCCAGCAGCGACCGGGGGGAAACGACAGATACGCAGTATTTT. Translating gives CASSDRGETTDTQYF.

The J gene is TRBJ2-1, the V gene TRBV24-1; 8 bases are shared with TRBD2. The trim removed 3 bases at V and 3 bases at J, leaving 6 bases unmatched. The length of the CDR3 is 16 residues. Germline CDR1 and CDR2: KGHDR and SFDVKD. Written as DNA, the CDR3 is TGTGCCACCAGTGATGTCGTAGCGGGGAGCTACAATGAGCAGTTCTTC. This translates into CATSDVVAGSYNEQFF.

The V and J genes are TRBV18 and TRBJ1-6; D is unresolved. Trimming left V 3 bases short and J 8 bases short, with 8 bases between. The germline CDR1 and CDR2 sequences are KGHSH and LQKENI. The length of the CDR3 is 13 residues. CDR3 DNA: TGTGCCAGCTCACCCTATATCGATTCACCCCTCCACTTT. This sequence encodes CASSPYIDSPLHF.

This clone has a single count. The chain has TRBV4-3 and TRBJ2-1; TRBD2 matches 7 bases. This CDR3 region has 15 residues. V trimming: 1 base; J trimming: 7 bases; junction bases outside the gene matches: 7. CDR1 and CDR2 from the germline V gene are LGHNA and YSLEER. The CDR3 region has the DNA TGCGCCAGCAGCCAAGTAAGGACTAGAACAAATGAGCAGTTCTTC. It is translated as CASSQVRTRTNEQFF.

CDR3 DNA: TGTGCCAGCAGAGAGAGACTAGTCTACGAGCAGTACTTC. Its translation is CASRERLVYEQYF. The V and J genes are TRBV2 and TRBJ2-7; perhaps TRBD2 as D (6 bases). The germline V gene encodes CDR1 SNHLY and CDR2 FYNNEI. The CDR3 spans 13 residues. Trimming cost V 6 bases and J 3 bases, with 12 bases left between them. The full variable domain, its missing parts supplied by reference TRBV2 and TRBJ2-7, is EPEVTQTPSHQVTQMGQEVILRCVPISNHLYFYWYRQILGQKVEFLVSFYNNEISEKSEIFDDQFSVERPDGSNFTLKIRSTKLEDSAMYFCASRERLVYEQYFGPGTRLTVT.

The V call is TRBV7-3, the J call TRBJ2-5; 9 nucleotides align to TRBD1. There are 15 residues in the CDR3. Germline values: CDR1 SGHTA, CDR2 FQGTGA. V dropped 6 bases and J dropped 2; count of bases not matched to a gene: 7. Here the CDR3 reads CASSSGTGPQETQYF. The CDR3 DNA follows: TGTGCCAGCAGTTCCGGGACAGGGCCTCAAGAGACCCAGTACTTC.

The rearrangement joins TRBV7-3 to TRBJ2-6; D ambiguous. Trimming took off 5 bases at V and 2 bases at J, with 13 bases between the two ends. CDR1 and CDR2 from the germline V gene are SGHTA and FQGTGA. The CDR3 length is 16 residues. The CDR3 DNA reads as TGTGCCAGCAGCCTCCAGCCCCCTACTGGGGCCAACGTCCTGACTTTC. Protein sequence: CASSLQPPTGANVLTF.

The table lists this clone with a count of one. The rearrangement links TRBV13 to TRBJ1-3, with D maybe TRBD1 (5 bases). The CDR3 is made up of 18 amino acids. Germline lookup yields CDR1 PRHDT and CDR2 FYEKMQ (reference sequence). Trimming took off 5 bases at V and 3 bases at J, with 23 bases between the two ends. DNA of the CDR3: TGTGCCAGCAGCCCGTATCCCCCCATACAGGTAGATGGAAACACCATATATTTT. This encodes CASSPYPPIQVDGNTIYF.

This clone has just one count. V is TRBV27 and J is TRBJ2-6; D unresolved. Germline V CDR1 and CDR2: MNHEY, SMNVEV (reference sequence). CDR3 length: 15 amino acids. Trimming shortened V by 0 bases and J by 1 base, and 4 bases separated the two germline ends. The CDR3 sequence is CASSLSRSGANVLTF. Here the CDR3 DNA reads TGTGCCAGCAGTTTATCAAGGTCTGGGGCCAACGTCCTGACTTTC.

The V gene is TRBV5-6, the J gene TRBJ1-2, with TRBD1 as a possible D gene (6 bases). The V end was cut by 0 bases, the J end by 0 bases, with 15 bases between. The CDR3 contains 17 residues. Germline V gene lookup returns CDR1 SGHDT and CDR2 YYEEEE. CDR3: CASSLAGASSTNYGYTF. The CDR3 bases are TGTGCCAGCAGCTTGGCAGGGGCTTCGAGTACTAACTATGGCTACACCTTC. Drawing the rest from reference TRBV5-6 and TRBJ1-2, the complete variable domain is DAGVTQSPTHLIKTRGQQVTLRCSPKSGHDTVSWYQQALGQGPQFIFQYYEEEERQRGNFPDRFSGHQFPNYSSELNVNALLLGDSALYLCASSLAGASSTNYGYTFGSGTRLTVV.

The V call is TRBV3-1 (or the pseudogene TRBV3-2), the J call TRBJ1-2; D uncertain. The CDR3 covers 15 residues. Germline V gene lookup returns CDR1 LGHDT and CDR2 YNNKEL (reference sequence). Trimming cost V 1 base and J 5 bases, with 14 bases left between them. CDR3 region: CASSQAATSRYGYTF. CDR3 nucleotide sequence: TGTGCCAGCAGCCAAGCCGCGACGTCTAGATATGGCTACACCTTC.

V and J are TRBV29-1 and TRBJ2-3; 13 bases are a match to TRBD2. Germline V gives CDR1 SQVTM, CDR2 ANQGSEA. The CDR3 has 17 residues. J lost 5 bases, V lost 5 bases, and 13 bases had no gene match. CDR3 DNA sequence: TGCAGCGTTATGGGATTGGTGGGACTAGCGGGACGAGATACGCAGTATTTT. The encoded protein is CSVMGLVGLAGRDTQYF.

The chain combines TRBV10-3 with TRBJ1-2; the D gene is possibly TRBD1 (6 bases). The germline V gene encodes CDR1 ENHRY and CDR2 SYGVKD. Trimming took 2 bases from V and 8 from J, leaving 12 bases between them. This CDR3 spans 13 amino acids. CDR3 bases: TGTGCCATCAGTGAGAGGGGGATGTCCGGCTACACCTTC. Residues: CAISERGMSGYTF.

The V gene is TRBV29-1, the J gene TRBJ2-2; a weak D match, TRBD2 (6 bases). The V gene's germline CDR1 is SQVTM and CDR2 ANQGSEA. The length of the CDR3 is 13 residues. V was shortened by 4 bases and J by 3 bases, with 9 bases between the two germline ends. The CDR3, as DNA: TGCAGCGTTGGCGGGGAACACACCGGGGAGCTGTTTTTT. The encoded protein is CSVGGEHTGELFF.

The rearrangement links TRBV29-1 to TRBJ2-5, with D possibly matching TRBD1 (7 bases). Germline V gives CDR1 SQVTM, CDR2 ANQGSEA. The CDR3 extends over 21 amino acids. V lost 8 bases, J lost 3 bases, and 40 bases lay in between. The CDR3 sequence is CSPHWDSGLQSRYKSKETQYF. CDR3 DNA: TGCAGCCCCCACTGGGACAGCGGGTTACAAAGTAGGTATAAGTCGAAAGAGACCCAGTACTTC.

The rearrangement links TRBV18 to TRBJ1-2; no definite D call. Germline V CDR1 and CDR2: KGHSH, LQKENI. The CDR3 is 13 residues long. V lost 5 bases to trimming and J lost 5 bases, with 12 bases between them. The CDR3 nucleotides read TGTGCCAGCTCAACGCTGCGAACGTATGGCTACACCTTC. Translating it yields CASSTLRTYGYTF.

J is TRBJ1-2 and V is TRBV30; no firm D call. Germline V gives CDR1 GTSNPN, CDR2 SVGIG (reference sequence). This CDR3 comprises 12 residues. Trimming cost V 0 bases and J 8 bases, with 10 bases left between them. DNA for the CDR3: TGTGCCTGGAGTGTAGCCCAGTCCGGCTACACCTTC. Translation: CAWSVAQSGYTF.

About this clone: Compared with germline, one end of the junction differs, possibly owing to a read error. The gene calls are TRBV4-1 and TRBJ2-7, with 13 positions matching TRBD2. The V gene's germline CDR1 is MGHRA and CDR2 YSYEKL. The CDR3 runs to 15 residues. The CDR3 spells CASSQVGLAGAEQYF. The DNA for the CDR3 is TGCGCCAGCAGTCAAGTTGGACTAGCGGGAGCCGAGCAGTACTTC.

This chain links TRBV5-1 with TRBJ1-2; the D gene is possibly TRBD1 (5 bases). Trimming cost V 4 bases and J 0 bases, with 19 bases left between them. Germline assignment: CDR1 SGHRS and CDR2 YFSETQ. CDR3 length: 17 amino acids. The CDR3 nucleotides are TGCGCCAGCAGCGTGACAGTCCCTCTCGTAGCTAACTATGGCTACACCTTC. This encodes CASSVTVPLVANYGYTF.

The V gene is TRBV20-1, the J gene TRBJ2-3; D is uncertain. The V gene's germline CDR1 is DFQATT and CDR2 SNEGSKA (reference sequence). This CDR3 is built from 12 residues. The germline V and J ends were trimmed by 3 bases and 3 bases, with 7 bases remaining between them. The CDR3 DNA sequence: TGCAGTGCTAGTTTATCAACAGATACGCAGTATTTT. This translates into CSASLSTDTQYF.

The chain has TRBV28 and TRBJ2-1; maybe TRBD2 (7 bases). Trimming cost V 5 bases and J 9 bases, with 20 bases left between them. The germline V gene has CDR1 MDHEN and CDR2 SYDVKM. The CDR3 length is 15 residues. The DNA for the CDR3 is TGTGCCAGCAGTGGCTGGGGGGGCCCGGGAGGTGAGCAGTTCTTC. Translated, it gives CASSGWGGPGGEQFF.

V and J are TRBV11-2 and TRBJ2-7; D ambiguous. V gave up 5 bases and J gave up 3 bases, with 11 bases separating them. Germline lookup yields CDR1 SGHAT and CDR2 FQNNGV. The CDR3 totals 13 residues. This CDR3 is CASSTPVGYEQYF. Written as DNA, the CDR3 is TGTGCCAGCAGCACCCCCGTTGGCTACGAGCAGTACTTC.

This CDR3 is CASSAAGGYEGGYTF. The CDR3 DNA reads TGTGCCAGCAGTGCGGCGGGGGGGTATGAGGGTGGCTACACCTTC. The chain combines TRBV25-1 with TRBJ1-2; a weak D match, TRBD1 (5 bases). This CDR3 region has 15 residues. Germline-derived CDR1 and CDR2 are MGHDK and SYGVNS. The ends were cut back, 4 bases at V and 7 bases at J, with 19 bases in the middle.

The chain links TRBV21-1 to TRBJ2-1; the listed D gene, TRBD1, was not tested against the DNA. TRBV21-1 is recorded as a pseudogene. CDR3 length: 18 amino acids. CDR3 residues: CASSKELDTVKEDNEQFF. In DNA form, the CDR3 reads TGTGCCAGCAGCAAAGAATTGGACACCGTTAAAGAAGACAATGAGCAGTTCTTC.

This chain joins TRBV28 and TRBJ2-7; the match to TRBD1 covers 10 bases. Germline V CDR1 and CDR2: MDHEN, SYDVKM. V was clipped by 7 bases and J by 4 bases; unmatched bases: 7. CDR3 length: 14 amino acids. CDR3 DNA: TGTGCCAGCAAGTTTGGGACAGGGGTTTACGAGCAGTACTTC. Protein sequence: CASKFGTGVYEQYF.